What follows describes a single T cell receptor beta chain. Its recognized antigen is unknown. Per-base qualities were not stored, and no clone one base away is much larger. The data were obtained in a study of blood T cell repertoires in COVID-19 (dated by TCRdb to 2018 to 2020). Describing the broader study: The collaborator samples originated in the United States, Italy and Spain and spanned the acute and convalescent phases of COVID-19. The material from the prospective study consisted of cDNA or gDNA derived from T cells, B-cell-depleted T cells, or PBMCs. Subjects who had been exposed to COVID-19, were actively infected with it, or had recovered from it provided the deeply sampled blood TCRbeta repertoires that made up the dataset. A freely available public database, intended as a resource for researchers studying the immune response to SARS-CoV-2, is where the repertoires were released. Samples were obtained from the ongoing ImmuneRACE study (first 160 participants) and from about 1,300 subjects provided by 6 global collaborators. A de-identified subject ID, COVID-19 status, age in years and sex were almost always included in the sample metadata. HLA class I and class II types, where available, came from metadata supplied by the sample provider rather than from assay-based typing. What the work shows at the level of the full study, not this receptor alone: The amount of clinical and demographic metadata varied by source and participant and was provided uncurated.

TCRbeta CDR3 regions were amplified from genomic DNA by means of the immunoSEQ Assay, a bias-controlled multiplex PCR. From the authors' description of their analysis: The number of nucleated cells in each sample was estimated from the amplification of reference gene primers within the assay. To quantify the absolute abundance of each unique TCRbeta CDR3 rearrangement, sequence reads were collapsed and filtered. Productive Simpson clonality was computed per sample as the square root of Simpson's diversity index over productive rearrangements. TCRdb re-hosts the immuneACCESS table, in-frame sequences only. Its copies lack some clones; in the studies checked, an unresolved V gene accounts for under half of them, and the cause for the rest is not known. D and trimming were read from the DNA, whereas the V and J calls and clone size are those reported in that table. The sample yields about 160,000 clones; approximately 90% were counted once. The top ten clones comprise less than 2.5% of the sample.

The collaborating institutions used their own protocols to collect whole blood in K2EDTA tubes. For TCRbeta analysis, collaborators shipped samples as frozen whole blood, isolated PBMCs, or DNA extracted from either of those sample types. The source material was peripheral blood. The receptor was derived from a man between 18 and 35 years old with acute or convalescent COVID-19.

The sequenced DNA is TGTGCCAGCAGTTACTCATTAGGACAGGGGTGGAGCACAGATACGCAGTATTTT. Protein translation: CASSYSLGQGWSTDTQYF. Rearrangement joined TRBV6-2 or TRBV6-3 to TRBJ2-3; TRBD1 lines up with 9 middle nucleotides. V is trimmed back by 0 bases and J by 0 bases, and the junction contains 7 bases that no gene match accounts for. The germline V gene provides CDR1 MNHEY and CDR2 SVGEGT. The CDR3 sequence holds 18 residues, the cysteine and phenylalanine included. This entry keeps only the CDR3 DNA: 54 bases, framed from base 1.